The 29 T cell receptor beta chains reported below all come from one sample, sequenced in a study of metastatic and nonmetastatic thyroid tumors. TCRdb re-analyzed the PCR reads using MiXCR. The sample includes 8,000 to 9,500 clones, approximately 30% seen only once; the top ten take around 20%. Each patient went into thyroid surgery without having received any treatment. Sequencing was carried out using tumor tissue. These TCRs come from a female donor with papillary thyroid cancer or a benign thyroid nodule (not recorded which). Some clones in this sample may be carry-over from other donors' samples.

This clone qualifies as medium-sized. Compared with germline, one end of the junction differs, possibly owing to a read error. The chain couples TRBV6-1 to TRBJ2-1, with no clear D. This CDR3 is built from 17 residues. CDR1 and CDR2 (germline): MNHNS, SASEGT. Here the CDR3 reads CASSEIRTPPSFNEQFF. As DNA, the CDR3 is TGTGCCAGCAGTGAAATCCGGACCCCACCCTCCTTCAATGAGCAGTTCTTC.

The V gene is TRBV7-3, the J gene TRBJ2-3; 13 nucleotides line up with TRBD2. Trimming took 5 bases from V and 5 from J; bases not matched to a gene: 4. This CDR3 contains 15 residues. CDR1 and CDR2 (germline): SGHTA, FQGTGA. CDR3 sequence (DNA): TGTGCCAGCAGCAGGACTAGCGGGAGTGGAGATACGCAGTATTTT. Translating it yields CASSRTSGSGDTQYF.

The chain recombines TRBV6-5 with TRBJ1-1; D not resolved. This CDR3 region has 11 residues. V was shortened by 0 bases and J by 10 bases, with 6 bases between the two germline ends. Germline CDR1 is MNHEY and CDR2 is SVGAGI. The CDR3 sequence: CASSYSKGAFF. In nucleotides, the CDR3 is TGTGCCAGCAGTTACTCGAAGGGAGCTTTCTTT.

This clone was seen a few times. The chain uses TRBV10-3 and TRBJ2-1; D gene unclear. Germline V gives CDR1 ENHRY, CDR2 SYGVKD. Trimming removed 0 bases at V and 7 bases at J, with 10 bases between. CDR3 size: 14 residues. CDR3 residues: CAISESKGWNEQFF. The DNA of the CDR3 is TGTGCCATCAGTGAGTCGAAGGGTTGGAATGAGCAGTTCTTC.

This clone has a single count. The chain combines TRBV20-1 with TRBJ1-5; D call uncertain. The V end lost 3 bases, the J end lost 0 bases, and 21 bases lay between the germline ends. Germline lookup yields CDR1 DFQATT and CDR2 SNEGSKA (reference sequence). The CDR3 length is 18 residues. For the CDR3, the DNA is TGCAGTGCTAGCCCCCTCACCCGGGGAGGATATAGCAATCAGCCCCAGCATTTT. It yields the protein CSASPLTRGGYSNQPQHF.

This clone has only a few counts. CDR3 coding DNA: TGTGCCAGCAGTTACTCTTCCGGGGTAGAGACCCAGTACTTC. It translates to CASSYSSGVETQYF. The J gene is TRBJ2-5, the V gene TRBV6-6; D may be TRBD2 (5 bases). Germline loops: CDR1 MNHNY, CDR2 SVGAGI (reference sequence). Trimming took 0 bases from V and 4 from J, leaving 9 bases between them. This CDR3 has 14 amino acids.

By sample share, this clone is medium-sized. The V gene is TRBV20-1, the J gene TRBJ2-7, with 7 nucleotides matching TRBD2. Germline loops: CDR1 DFQATT, CDR2 SNEGSKA (reference sequence). The CDR3 has 15 amino acids. V was pared by 1 base and J by 2 bases, with 8 bases of the junction left unmatched. The CDR3 loop is CSARGASGATYEQYF. The CDR3, as DNA: TGCAGTGCTAGAGGGGCCAGCGGGGCCACCTACGAGCAGTACTTC.

This chain connects TRBV20-1 to TRBJ2-2, with TRBD2 identical over 7 bases. V lost 1 base to trimming and J lost 3 bases; unmatched junction nucleotides: 2. The germline V gene encodes CDR1 DFQATT and CDR2 SNEGSKA (reference sequence). The CDR3 length is 14 residues. The CDR3 bases are TGCAGTGCTAGAGTTGGGGGGGACACCGGGGAGCTGTTTTTT. Protein: CSARVGGDTGELFF.

The J gene is TRBJ2-7, the V gene TRBV6-2 or TRBV6-3; TRBD2 might be the D (6 bases). CDR1 and CDR2 from the germline V gene are MNHEY and SVGEGT. CDR3 length: 14 residues. Trimming left V 0 bases short and J 6 bases short, with 12 bases between. The CDR3 bases are TGTGCCAGCAGTTACTCTCGGGGGTGGAGCGAGCAGTACTTC. This encodes CASSYSRGWSEQYF.

The chain joins TRBV11-2 to TRBJ2-7; 10 bases fit TRBD1. With V trimmed by 5 bases and J by 6 bases, 7 bases remained unmatched. Per germline, CDR1 SGHAT and CDR2 FQNNGV. This CDR3 spans 14 amino acids. Here the CDR3 DNA reads TGTGCCAGCAGCCGCGCCGGGACAGGGGCCGAGCAGTACTTC. Its protein is CASSRAGTGAEQYF. The full variable domain, with the rest looked up from reference TRBV11-2 and TRBJ2-7, is EAGVAQSPRYKIIEKRQSVAFWCNPISGHATLYWYQQILGQGPKLLIQFQNNGVVDDSQLPKDRFSAERLKGVDSTLKIQPAKLEDSAVYLCASSRAGTGAEQYFGPGTRLTVT.

The V call is TRBV11-3, the J call TRBJ1-2; the D gene is possibly TRBD1 (6 bases). Germline V gene lookup returns CDR1 SGHNT and CDR2 YENEEA. This CDR3 region has 13 residues. Between the trimmed V and J ends, which lost 5 bases and 4 bases, there was a span of 11 bases. CDR3 amino acids: CASSPGQIYGYTF. CDR3 nucleotide sequence: TGTGCCAGCAGCCCCGGACAGATCTATGGCTACACCTTC.

The CDR3 reads CSAGTSGTGSYNEQFF. As DNA, the CDR3 is TGCAGTGCTGGGACTAGCGGGACGGGGTCCTACAATGAGCAGTTCTTC. V is TRBV20-1 and J is TRBJ2-1; TRBD2 matches 13 bases. Per germline, CDR1 DFQATT and CDR2 SNEGSKA (reference sequence). V shed 5 bases, J shed 1 base, and the junction held 5 bases outside the gene matches. The CDR3 totals 16 residues.

The chain is built from TRBV9 and TRBJ2-2; D is ambiguous. V lost 0 bases and J 5 bases, leaving 8 bases between the germline ends. Germline V lookup: CDR1 SGDLS, CDR2 YYNGEE. The CDR3 sequence is 14 residues long. CDR3 sequence reads: CASSVASRTGELFF. CDR3 in DNA: TGTGCCAGCAGCGTAGCTTCCCGGACCGGGGAGCTGTTTTTT.

This clone is termed large. J is TRBJ2-1 and V is TRBV20-1; D gene ambiguous. Germline V CDR1 and CDR2: DFQATT, SNEGSKA (reference sequence). CDR3 length: 13 residues. V shed 2 bases and J shed 0 bases, with 5 bases lying between them. The CDR3 DNA reads as TGCAGTGCTAGAAGGCCCTCCTACAATGAGCAGTTCTTC. It yields the protein CSARRPSYNEQFF.

The chain carries TRBV11-3 and TRBJ2-7; 9 nucleotides line up with TRBD1. Germline values: CDR1 SGHNT, CDR2 YENEEA. V trimming: 5 bases; J trimming: 5 bases; junction bases outside the gene matches: 10. The CDR3 is made up of 15 amino acids. CDR3 nucleotide sequence: TGTGCCAGCAGCCCGGGGACAGGGAGTTCCCACGAGCAGTACTTC. It specifies CASSPGTGSSHEQYF.

This clone is medium-sized. The rearrangement joins TRBV7-3 to TRBJ2-3, with 14 positions matching TRBD2. The CDR3 totals 19 residues. Germline CDR1 reads SGHTA; CDR2 reads FQGTGA. V lost 1 base to trimming and J lost 4 bases; unmatched junction nucleotides: 10. DNA of the CDR3: TGTGCCAGCAGCTTAAGGGGGGCCCCGGGACTAGCGGGAGCAGATACGCAGTATTTT. It encodes CASSLRGAPGLAGADTQYF.

The chain has TRBV28 and TRBJ2-3; maybe TRBD1 (10 bases). CDR3 length: 19 amino acids. Germline V CDR1 and CDR2: MDHEN, SYDVKM. V lost 2 bases, J lost 2 bases, and 23 bases lay in between. The CDR3 DNA reads TGTGCCAGCAGTTTAGAAGGCCTAGCGGGGACAGGGGACACAGATACGCAGTATTTT. Translated: CASSLEGLAGTGDTDTQYF.

This clone was detected only once. This sequence joins TRBV3-1 and TRBJ2-7; D might be TRBD2 (6 bases). The CDR3 spans 16 residues. Germline-derived CDR1 and CDR2 are LGHDT and YNNKEL (reference sequence). V was shortened by 4 bases and J by 6 bases, with 22 bases between the two germline ends. CDR3: CASSPGGAHEAGEQYF. The CDR3 DNA reads as TGTGCCAGCAGCCCCGGCGGGGCCCACGAGGCGGGCGAGCAGTACTTC.

The V gene is TRBV2, the J gene TRBJ1-2, with D possibly matching TRBD1 (6 bases). V was cut by 3 bases and J by 6 bases, with 11 bases left in between. The germline V gene encodes CDR1 SNHLY and CDR2 FYNNEI. The CDR3 sequence is 13 residues long. The CDR3 region is CASSDNRVDGYTF. CDR3 DNA sequence: TGTGCCAGCAGTGACAACAGGGTGGATGGCTACACCTTC.

The chain joins TRBV6-1 to TRBJ2-1; possibly TRBD2 for D (6 bases). The length of the CDR3 is 15 residues. The V gene lost 0 bases and the J gene lost 6 bases, with 12 bases spanning the gap. Germline CDR1 is MNHNS and CDR2 is SASEGT. The CDR3 DNA sequence: TGTGCCAGCAGTGAAGCGGAGGGCGCGAGCAATGAGCAGTTCTTC. This translates into CASSEAEGASNEQFF.

The gene calls are TRBV20-1 and TRBJ1-1; 9 bases match TRBD1. CDR3 size: 14 residues. Germline V lookup: CDR1 DFQATT, CDR2 SNEGSKA (reference sequence). Trimming took 2 bases from V and 4 from J; bases not matched to a gene: 5. The CDR3 sequence: CSARIGQGSTEAFF. CDR3 bases: TGCAGTGCTAGAATCGGACAGGGGTCCACTGAAGCTTTCTTT.

This clone was recorded a few times. This may come from a read error, since a much larger clone is one base off. The chain employs TRBV29-1 and TRBJ2-7; D remains ambiguous. Trimming pared 3 bases from V and 0 bases from J, leaving 9 bases between. Germline CDR1 and CDR2: SQVTM and ANQGSEA. This CDR3 is built from 13 residues. The CDR3 is CSVELPASYEQYF. CDR3 nucleotide sequence: TGCAGCGTTGAGTTGCCAGCCTCCTACGAGCAGTACTTC.

The chain is built from TRBV12-5 and TRBJ2-2, with a weak D call TRBD2 (6 bases). The CDR3 consists of 14 residues. Trimming shortened V by 6 bases and J by 0 bases, and 8 bases separated the two germline ends. Germline lookup yields CDR1 LGHNT and CDR2 FRNRAP. The CDR3 spells CASGRDSNTGELFF. In nucleotides, the CDR3 is TGTGCTAGTGGGCGGGACTCGAACACCGGGGAGCTGTTTTTT.

The chain links TRBV11-1 to TRBJ1-5, with TRBD1 matching 10 bases. Germline trimming cut 5 bases from V and 5 bases from J; bases unmatched to any gene: 9. The CDR3 totals 16 residues. CDR1 is SGHAT, CDR2 FQDESV, per germline (reference sequence). In nucleotides, the CDR3 is TGTGCCAGCAGCACCAGCTGGGACAGGGGAGATCAGCCCCAGCATTTT. Amino acid sequence: CASSTSWDRGDQPQHF.

Relative to its sample, this clone is large. The same CDR3 also results from other DNA sequences found in this sample. This chain links TRBV6-5 with TRBJ2-1, with D possibly being TRBD2 (6 bases). Germline assignment: CDR1 MNHEY and CDR2 SVGAGI. Trimming left V 3 bases short and J 4 bases short, with 13 bases between. The CDR3 loop spans 15 amino acids. As DNA, the CDR3 is TGTGCCAGCAGTTATGACGGGAGCAGGTACAATGAGCAGTTCTTC. Translating gives CASSYDGSRYNEQFF.

CDR3 amino acids: CASSSGGSGTLTDTQYF. The CDR3 bases are TGCGCCAGCAGTTCGGGAGGTAGCGGGACTCTCACAGATACGCAGTATTTT. V gene TRBV5-1 combines with J gene TRBJ2-3, with 8 positions matching TRBD2. CDR1 is SGHRS, CDR2 YFSETQ, per germline. V was pared by 5 bases and J by 2 bases, with 13 bases of the junction left unmatched. CDR3 size: 17 residues.

This clone showed up just a few times. The rearrangement uses TRBV6-1 and TRBJ2-1, with 7 bases fitting TRBD2. CDR3 length: 14 amino acids. V lost 8 bases, J lost 4 bases, and 8 bases stayed unmatched. Germline CDR1 MNHNS, CDR2 SASEGT. CDR3 protein: CASHPGGGYNEQFF. CDR3 sequence (DNA): TGTGCCAGCCACCCCGGGGGAGGGTACAATGAGCAGTTCTTC.

The chain links TRBV20-1 to TRBJ2-2, with TRBD2 as a possible D gene (5 bases). The CDR3 has 15 amino acids. CDR1 and CDR2 (germline): DFQATT, SNEGSKA (reference sequence). Trimming pared 1 base from V and 5 bases from J, leaving 14 bases between. This chain's CDR3 is CSARGRGSATGELFF. DNA of the CDR3: TGCAGTGCTAGAGGTCGGGGTAGCGCTACCGGGGAGCTGTTTTTT.

The chain joins TRBV20-1 to TRBJ2-3; 7 bases agree with TRBD2. The CDR3 sequence is 16 residues long. Germline-derived CDR1 and CDR2 are DFQATT and SNEGSKA (reference sequence). V gave up 4 bases and J gave up 0 bases; unmatched junction bases: 10. CDR3 loop: CSAKGWSGVSTDTQYF. In nucleotides, the CDR3 is TGCAGTGCTAAGGGGTGGAGCGGGGTTAGCACAGATACGCAGTATTTT.